Listed below are T cell receptor beta chains from one sample, sequenced in a study of cytomegalovirus exposure and HLA in healthy donors. Using immunoSEQ multiplex PCR, the repertoire was profiled, and TCRdb retains in-frame clones only, with some absent. Here the sample table reports about 54,000 clones. The sequencing sample was made of PBMCs. The receptors come from a woman aged 40 to 49 in good health and CMV-seronegative. The CDR3 runs from the conserved cysteine through the conserved F or W. Each record gives: J gene, V gene, D gene, CDR3 protein, CDR3 DNA. D genes are given only for firm matches.

j_call: TRBJ1-3; v_call: TRBV5-1; d_call: TRBD1; cdr3_aa: CASSFMTGGGNTIYF; cdr3_nt: TGCGCCAGCAGCTTTATGACAGGGGGAGGAAACACCATATATTTT
j_call: TRBJ2-5; v_call: TRBV2; d_call: TRBD1; cdr3_aa: CARRQGAATQYF; cdr3_nt: TGTGCCAGGCGACAGGGAGCGGCGACCCAGTACTTC
j_call: TRBJ1-2; v_call: TRBV19; d_call: .; cdr3_aa: CASSIGASTGYTF; cdr3_nt: TGTGCCAGTAGTATAGGGGCGTCGACCGGCTACACCTTC
j_call: TRBJ2-7; v_call: TRBV6-1; d_call: TRBD2; cdr3_aa: CASSERGLEYDKQYF; cdr3_nt: TGTGCCAGCAGTGAACGGGGACTAGAATATGACAAGCAGTACTTC
j_call: TRBJ2-2; v_call: TRBV4-3; d_call: .; cdr3_aa: CASSHRTGELFF; cdr3_nt: TGCGCCAGCAGCCACCGGACCGGGGAGCTGTTTTTT
j_call: TRBJ2-3; v_call: TRBV6-5; d_call: .; cdr3_aa: CASSSPGSHF; cdr3_nt: TGTGCCAGCAGTTCCCCGGGGAGCCATTTT
j_call: TRBJ1-5; v_call: TRBV19; d_call: .; cdr3_aa: CASMGGLRVKPQHF; cdr3_nt: TGTGCCAGTATGGGAGGGCTAAGGGTAAAGCCCCAGCATTTT
j_call: TRBJ1-1; v_call: TRBV6-6; d_call: TRBD1; cdr3_aa: CASSYVGTGLEAFF; cdr3_nt: TGTGCCAGCAGTTACGTCGGGACAGGGCTTGAAGCTTTCTTT
j_call: TRBJ2-1; v_call: TRBV7-9; d_call: TRBD2; cdr3_aa: CASSSPPASGGRNEQFF; cdr3_nt: TGTGCCAGCAGCTCACCTCCGGCTAGCGGGGGTCGCAATGAGCAGTTCTTC
j_call: TRBJ1-2; v_call: TRBV5-6; d_call: .; cdr3_aa: CASSPLRDGYTF; cdr3_nt: TGTGCCAGCAGCCCCCTGAGGGATGGCTACACCTTC
j_call: TRBJ1-2; v_call: TRBV6-5; d_call: .; cdr3_aa: CASSSSRQGKDYGYTF; cdr3_nt: TGTGCCAGCAGTTCAAGCCGGCAGGGGAAGGACTATGGCTACACCTTC
j_call: TRBJ2-7; v_call: TRBV7-9; d_call: TRBD1; cdr3_aa: CASSLGWDSAYEQYF; cdr3_nt: TGTGCCAGCAGCTTAGGCTGGGACAGCGCCTACGAGCAGTACTTC
j_call: TRBJ1-5; v_call: TRBV18; d_call: TRBD1; cdr3_aa: CASSQTGGSNQPQHF; cdr3_nt: TGTGCCAGCTCACAAACAGGGGGCAGCAATCAGCCCCAGCATTTT
j_call: TRBJ1-1; v_call: TRBV10-3; d_call: .; cdr3_aa: CAITTNGAEAFF; cdr3_nt: TGTGCCATCACCACGAACGGGGCTGAAGCTTTCTTT
j_call: TRBJ2-2; v_call: TRBV5-1; d_call: .; cdr3_aa: CASSPRTNTGELFF; cdr3_nt: TGCGCCAGCAGTCCACGGACAAACACCGGGGAGCTGTTTTTT
j_call: TRBJ1-1; v_call: TRBV7-2; d_call: .; cdr3_aa: CASSPQGMATEAFF; cdr3_nt: TGTGCCAGCAGCCCACAGGGAATGGCCACTGAAGCTTTCTTT
j_call: TRBJ1-3; v_call: TRBV4-2; d_call: .; cdr3_aa: CASSQDVGSAGNTIYF; cdr3_nt: TGTGCCAGCAGCCAAGATGTGGGCTCCGCAGGAAACACCATATATTTT
j_call: TRBJ1-3; v_call: TRBV6-5; d_call: .; cdr3_aa: CAATGAGNTIYF; cdr3_nt: TGTGCCGCTACGGGGGCTGGAAACACCATATATTTT
j_call: TRBJ2-3; v_call: TRBV6-1; d_call: TRBD2; cdr3_aa: CASSESGGAADTQYF; cdr3_nt: TGTGCCAGCAGTGAAAGCGGGGGGGCAGCAGATACGCAGTATTTT
j_call: TRBJ2-7; v_call: TRBV28; d_call: TRBD1; cdr3_aa: CASSPDRVPYEQYF; cdr3_nt: TGTGCCAGCAGTCCAGACAGGGTTCCCTACGAGCAGTACTTC
j_call: TRBJ2-2; v_call: TRBV6-1; d_call: .; cdr3_aa: CASSLRRDTGELFF; cdr3_nt: TGTGCCAGCAGTTTACGACGGGACACCGGGGAGCTGTTTTTT
j_call: TRBJ2-2; v_call: TRBV7-8; d_call: TRBD2; cdr3_aa: CASSSLAGGNTGELFF; cdr3_nt: TGTGCCAGCAGCTCCTTAGCGGGAGGGAACACCGGGGAGCTGTTTTTT
j_call: TRBJ2-1; v_call: TRBV7-9; d_call: TRBD2; cdr3_aa: CASSAPSGRNEQFF; cdr3_nt: TGTGCCAGCAGCGCGCCTAGCGGGAGGAATGAGCAGTTCTTC
j_call: TRBJ1-2; v_call: TRBV28; d_call: .; cdr3_aa: CASSLYAGRYGYTF; cdr3_nt: TGTGCCAGCAGTTTATATGCAGGCCGCTATGGCTACACCTTC
j_call: TRBJ2-5; v_call: TRBV5-1; d_call: TRBD1; cdr3_aa: CASSPGQNYLQETQYF; cdr3_nt: TGCGCCAGCAGCCCGGGACAGAACTACCTCCAAGAGACCCAGTACTTC
j_call: TRBJ2-5; v_call: TRBV18; d_call: TRBD2; cdr3_aa: CASSASGGGQETQYF; cdr3_nt: TGTGCCAGCTCAGCGAGCGGGGGGGGACAAGAGACCCAGTACTTC
j_call: TRBJ1-6; v_call: TRBV28; d_call: .; cdr3_aa: CASSPTGDPYNSPLHF; cdr3_nt: TGTGCCAGCAGTCCCACGGGGGACCCCTATAATTCACCCCTCCACTTT
j_call: TRBJ2-3; v_call: TRBV25-1; d_call: .; cdr3_aa: CASSDSTGRITDTQYF; cdr3_nt: TGTGCCAGCAGTGACTCGACAGGGAGGATTACAGATACGCAGTATTTT
j_call: TRBJ1-3; v_call: TRBV28; d_call: .; cdr3_aa: CASSDRGYRSSGNTIYF; cdr3_nt: TGTGCCAGCAGCGACCGAGGGTACCGAAGCTCTGGAAACACCATATATTTT
j_call: TRBJ2-1; v_call: TRBV4-1; d_call: .; cdr3_aa: CASSPKTSSYNEQFF; cdr3_nt: TGCGCCAGCAGCCCTAAGACTAGCTCCTACAATGAGCAGTTCTTC
j_call: TRBJ1-5; v_call: TRBV6-5; d_call: TRBD1; cdr3_aa: CASSAGTDTNQPQHF; cdr3_nt: TGTGCCAGCAGCGCCGGGACAGATACTAATCAGCCCCAGCATTTT